The source of this T cell receptor (beta chain) is a study of blood T cell repertoires in COVID-19. On the study more broadly: Acute and convalescent COVID-19 samples came from the United States, Italy and Spain. T cells, B-cell-depleted T cells, or PBMCs provided the cDNA or gDNA that served as material.

In the authors' workflow: Scientists estimated how many nucleated cells there were by amplifying reference gene primers. Profiling relied on immunoSEQ multiplex PCR, and the TCRdb table lists in-frame clones only, not all of them. The V and J calls and the clone size are those of that table, but D and trimming were determined from the DNA. This sample has 40,000 or so clones; 90% occur once, and the top ten carry 25% to 30%. In germline, CDR1 is SGHRS, CDR2 YFSETQ. Germline trimming cut 2 bases from V and 6 bases from J; bases unmatched to any gene: 4. The CDR3 totals 14 residues. The source of this sequence is a man between 60 and 70 years old with active or convalescent COVID-19. The source material was peripheral blood. This sequence joins TRBV5-1 and TRBJ2-1, with 8 bases identical to TRBD2. The CDR3 reads CASSLSGRSNEQFF. CDR3 nucleotide sequence: TGCGCCAGCAGCTTAAGCGGGAGATCCAATGAGCAGTTCTTC.